In this sample, the clone carrying this T cell receptor (beta chain) turned up a few times. Antigen unknown. This entry is derived from a study of T-cell reconstitution after alpha-beta-depleted transplantation in children. General study points: T-cell numbers and diversity, one year after transplant, stemmed largely from T cells that were newly produced. Certain patients had high TCRbeta diversity at day 60, and it came from recipient T cells and thymic progenitors that survived. After transplant, at about two months, alpha-beta T cells were reportedly derived from several hundred expanded graft clones.

Unique molecular identifiers were incorporated when the TCRbeta library was constructed. In TCRdb, the PCR reads were re-called with MiXCR into one record per CDR3 protein. The table records about 580,000 distinct CDR3 sequences, more than 20% of them present only once. The germline gives CDR1 SGHRS, CDR2 YFSETQ. After removal of 2 bases from V and 5 bases from J, the junction contained 7 bases not matched to a gene. The CDR3 length is 16 residues. The clonotype originates from a boy under two years old with Wiskott-Aldrich syndrome, due to receive a stem cell transplant. The material was PBMCs, obtained before TCRalphabeta/CD19-depleted stem cell transplant. The chain recombines TRBV5-1 with TRBJ2-2, with TRBD2 matching over 9 bases. The CDR3 DNA follows: TGCGCCAGCAGCTTATTGGCGGGAGGGCGTACCGGGGAGCTGTTTTTT. Its translation is CASSLLAGGRTGELFF.